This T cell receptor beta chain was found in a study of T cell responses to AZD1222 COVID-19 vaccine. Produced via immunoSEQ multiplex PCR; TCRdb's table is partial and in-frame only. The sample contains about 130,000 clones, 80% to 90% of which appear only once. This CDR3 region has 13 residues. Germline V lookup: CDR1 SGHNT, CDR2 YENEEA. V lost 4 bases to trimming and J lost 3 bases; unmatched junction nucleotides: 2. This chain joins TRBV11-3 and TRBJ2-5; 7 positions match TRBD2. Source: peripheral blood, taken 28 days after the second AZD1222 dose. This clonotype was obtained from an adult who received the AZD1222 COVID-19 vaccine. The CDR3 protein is CASSSLAEETQYF. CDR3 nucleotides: TGTGCCAGCAGCTCGCTAGCGGAAGAGACCCAGTACTTC.